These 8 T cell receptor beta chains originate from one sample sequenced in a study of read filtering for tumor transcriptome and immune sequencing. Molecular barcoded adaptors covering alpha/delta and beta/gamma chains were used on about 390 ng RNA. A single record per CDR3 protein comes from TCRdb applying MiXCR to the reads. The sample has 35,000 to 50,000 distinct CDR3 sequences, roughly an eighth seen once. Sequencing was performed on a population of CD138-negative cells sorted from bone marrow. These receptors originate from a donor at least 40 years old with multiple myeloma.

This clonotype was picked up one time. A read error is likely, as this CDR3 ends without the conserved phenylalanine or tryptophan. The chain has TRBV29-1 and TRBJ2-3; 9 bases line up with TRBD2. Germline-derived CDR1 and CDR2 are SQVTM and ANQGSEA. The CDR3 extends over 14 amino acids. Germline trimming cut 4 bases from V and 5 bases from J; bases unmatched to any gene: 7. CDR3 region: CSVGLAVFIDTQYL. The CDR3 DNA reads TGCAGCGTTGGACTAGCGGTATTTATAGATACGCAGTATTTA.

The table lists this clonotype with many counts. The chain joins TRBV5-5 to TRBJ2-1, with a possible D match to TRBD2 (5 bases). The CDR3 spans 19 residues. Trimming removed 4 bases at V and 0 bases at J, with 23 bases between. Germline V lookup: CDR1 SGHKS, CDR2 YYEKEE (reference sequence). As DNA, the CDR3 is TGTGCCAGCAGCCTCGGGGAACACCCTCGGCTGAGCTCCTACAATGAGCAGTTCTTC. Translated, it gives CASSLGEHPRLSSYNEQFF.

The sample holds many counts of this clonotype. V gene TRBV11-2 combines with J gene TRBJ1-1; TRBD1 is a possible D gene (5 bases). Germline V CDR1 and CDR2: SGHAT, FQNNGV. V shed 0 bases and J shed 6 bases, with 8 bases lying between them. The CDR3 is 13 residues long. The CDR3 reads CASSLERGAEAFF. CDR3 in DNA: TGTGCCAGCAGCTTAGAACGGGGGGCTGAAGCTTTCTTT.

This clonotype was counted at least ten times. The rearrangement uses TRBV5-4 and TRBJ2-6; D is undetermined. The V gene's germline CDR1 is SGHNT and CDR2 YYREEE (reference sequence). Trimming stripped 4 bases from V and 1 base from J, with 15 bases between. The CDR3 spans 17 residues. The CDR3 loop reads CASSKSPLGSGANVLTF. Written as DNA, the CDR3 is TGTGCCAGCAGCAAGTCTCCCCTGGGGTCTGGGGCCAACGTCCTGACTTTC.

CDR3 residues: CASSPRPNTQYF. CDR3 in DNA: TGTGCCAGCAGTCCGCGACCGAATACGCAGTATTTT. This rearrangement joins TRBV28 to TRBJ2-3; D call uncertain. Germline CDR1 is MDHEN and CDR2 is SYDVKM. Trimming cost V 5 bases and J 7 bases, with 10 bases left between them. This CDR3 is built from 12 residues. The whole variable domain, filled in from reference TRBV28 and TRBJ2-3, reads DVKVTQSSRYLVKRTGEKVFLECVQDMDHENMFWYRQDPGLGLRLIYFSYDVKMKEKGDIPEGYSVSREKKERFSLILESASTNQTSMYLCASSPRPNTQYFGPGTRLTVL.

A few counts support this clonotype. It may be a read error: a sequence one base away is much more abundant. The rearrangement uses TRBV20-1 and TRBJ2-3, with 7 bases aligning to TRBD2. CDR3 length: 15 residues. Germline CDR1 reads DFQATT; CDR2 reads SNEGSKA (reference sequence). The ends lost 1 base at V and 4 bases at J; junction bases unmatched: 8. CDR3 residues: CSARGFREGADTQYF. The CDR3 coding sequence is TGCAGTGCTAGAGGCTTTAGGGAGGGCGCAGATACGCAGTATTTT.

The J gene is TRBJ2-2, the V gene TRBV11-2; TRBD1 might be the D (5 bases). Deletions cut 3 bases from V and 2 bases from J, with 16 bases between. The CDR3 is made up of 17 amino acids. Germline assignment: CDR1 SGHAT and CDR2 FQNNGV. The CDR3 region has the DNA TGTGCCAGCAGCTTTCCTCGCAACAGGCTTAACACCGGGGAGCTGTTTTTT. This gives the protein CASSFPRNRLNTGELFF. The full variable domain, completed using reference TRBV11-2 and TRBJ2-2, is EAGVAQSPRYKIIEKRQSVAFWCNPISGHATLYWYQQILGQGPKLLIQFQNNGVVDDSQLPKDRFSAERLKGVDSTLKIQPAKLEDSAVYLCASSFPRNRLNTGELFFGEGSRLTVL.

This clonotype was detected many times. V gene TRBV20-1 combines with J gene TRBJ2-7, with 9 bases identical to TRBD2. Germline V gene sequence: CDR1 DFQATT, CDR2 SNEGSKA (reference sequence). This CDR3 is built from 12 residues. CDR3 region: CGVAGVPYEQYF. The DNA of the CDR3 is TGCGGAGTAGCGGGAGTCCCCTACGAGCAGTACTTC.